This T cell receptor beta chain is from a study of blood T cell repertoires in COVID-19. V lost 9 bases and J lost 2, with 10 bases in between. The germline V gene has CDR1 MGHDK and CDR2 SYGVNS. The CDR3 contains 13 residues. Produced via immunoSEQ multiplex PCR; TCRdb's table is partial and in-frame only. Here the sample spans under 40,000 clones, 80% being singletons. The chain joins TRBV25-1 to TRBJ2-2, with D unclear. The specimen was peripheral blood. The receptor's source is a woman aged 65 to 85 with acute or convalescent COVID-19. The CDR3 loop reads CASTNTNTGELFF. Here the CDR3 DNA reads TGTGCCAGTACGAACACCAACACCGGGGAGCTGTTTTTT.